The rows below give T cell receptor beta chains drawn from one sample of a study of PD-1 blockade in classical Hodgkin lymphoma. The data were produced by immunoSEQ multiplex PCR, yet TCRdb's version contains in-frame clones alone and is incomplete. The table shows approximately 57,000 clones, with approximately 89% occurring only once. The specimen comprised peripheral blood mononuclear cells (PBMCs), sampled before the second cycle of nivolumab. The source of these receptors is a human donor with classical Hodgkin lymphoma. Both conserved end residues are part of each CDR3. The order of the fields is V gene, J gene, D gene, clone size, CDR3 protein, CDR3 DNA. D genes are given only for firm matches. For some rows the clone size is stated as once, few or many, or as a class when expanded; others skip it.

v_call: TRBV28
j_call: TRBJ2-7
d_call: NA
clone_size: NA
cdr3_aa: CASIQRGSYEQYF
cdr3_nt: TGTGCCAGCATCCAACGAGGATCCTACGAGCAGTACTTC

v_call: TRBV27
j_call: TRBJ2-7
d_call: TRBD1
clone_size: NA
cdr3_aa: CASSPHSQGAYEQYF
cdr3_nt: TGTGCCAGCAGTCCCCACAGTCAGGGGGCCTACGAGCAGTACTTC

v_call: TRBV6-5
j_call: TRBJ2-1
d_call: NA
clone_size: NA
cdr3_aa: CASSDGNEQFF
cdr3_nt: TGTGCCAGCAGTGACGGCAATGAGCAGTTCTTC

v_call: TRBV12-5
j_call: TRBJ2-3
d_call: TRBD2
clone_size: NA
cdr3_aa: CASGLSLAAPDTQYF
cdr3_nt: TGTGCTAGTGGTTTGTCTCTAGCGGCCCCAGATACGCAGTATTTT

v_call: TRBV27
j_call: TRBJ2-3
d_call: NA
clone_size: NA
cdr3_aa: CASSLSWGATDTQYF
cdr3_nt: TGTGCCAGCAGTTTATCATGGGGGGCAACAGATACGCAGTATTTT

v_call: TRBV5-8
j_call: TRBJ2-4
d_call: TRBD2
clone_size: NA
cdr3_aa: CASSPAWGRGENIQYF
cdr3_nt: TGTGCCAGCAGCCCCGCTTGGGGGCGGGGGGAGAACATTCAGTACTTC

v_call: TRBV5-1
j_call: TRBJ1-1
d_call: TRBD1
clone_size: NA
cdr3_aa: CASSPIGGQGSLNTEAFF
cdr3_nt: TGCGCCAGCAGCCCTATTGGGGGACAGGGGAGTTTGAACACTGAAGCTTTCTTT

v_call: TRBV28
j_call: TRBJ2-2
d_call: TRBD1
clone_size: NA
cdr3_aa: CASSLFGSGTGVTGELFF
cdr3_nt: TGTGCCAGCAGTTTATTTGGTTCCGGGACAGGGGTCACCGGGGAGCTGTTTTTT

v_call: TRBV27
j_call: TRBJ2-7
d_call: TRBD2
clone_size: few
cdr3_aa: CASSPRWTSGSPEQYF
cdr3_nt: TGTGCCAGCAGTCCCCGATGGACTAGCGGGAGCCCCGAGCAGTACTTC

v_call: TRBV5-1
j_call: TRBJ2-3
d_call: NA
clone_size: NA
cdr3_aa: CASSLVGRGESTDTQYF
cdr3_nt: TGCGCCAGCAGCTTGGTGGGCAGGGGAGAGAGCACAGATACGCAGTATTTT

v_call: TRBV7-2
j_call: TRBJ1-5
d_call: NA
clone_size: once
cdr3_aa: CASSDRRQDRRGNQPQHF
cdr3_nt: TGTGCCAGCAGCGACCGCCGGCAGGACCGAAGGGGCAATCAGCCCCAGCATTTT

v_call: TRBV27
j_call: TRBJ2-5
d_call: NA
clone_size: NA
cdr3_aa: CASLEETQYF
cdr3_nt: TGTGCCAGCTTAGAGGAGACCCAGTACTTC

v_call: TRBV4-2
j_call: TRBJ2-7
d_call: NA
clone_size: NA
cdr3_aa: CASSQDLESTYYYEQYF
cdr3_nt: TGTGCCAGCAGCCAAGATCTTGAGTCCACCTACTACTACGAGCAGTACTTC

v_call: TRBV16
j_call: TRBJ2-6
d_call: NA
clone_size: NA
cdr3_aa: CASSPWGRVTGANVLTF
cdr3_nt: TGTGCCAGCAGCCCCTGGGGCAGGGTAACTGGGGCCAACGTCCTGACTTTC

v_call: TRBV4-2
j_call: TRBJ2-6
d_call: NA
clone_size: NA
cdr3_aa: CASSPSSSGANVLTF
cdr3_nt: TGTGCCAGCAGCCCTTCTAGCTCCGGGGCCAACGTCCTGACTTTC

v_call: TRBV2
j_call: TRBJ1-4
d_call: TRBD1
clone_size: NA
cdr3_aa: CASRETGPFEKLFF
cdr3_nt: TGTGCCAGCAGAGAGACAGGGCCTTTTGAAAAACTGTTTTTT

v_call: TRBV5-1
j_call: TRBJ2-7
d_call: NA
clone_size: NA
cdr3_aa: CASSLEGWDQNYEQYF
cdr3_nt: TGCGCCAGCAGCTTGGAGGGTTGGGATCAAAACTACGAGCAGTACTTC

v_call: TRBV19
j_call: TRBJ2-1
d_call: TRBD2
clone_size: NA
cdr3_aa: CASSHSLAGGGEQFF
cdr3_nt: TGTGCCAGTAGCCACAGTCTAGCGGGAGGGGGTGAGCAGTTCTTC

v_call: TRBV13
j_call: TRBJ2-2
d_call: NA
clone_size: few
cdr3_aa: CASSLEGGDAGELFF
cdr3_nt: TGTGCCAGCAGCTTAGAAGGAGGGGATGCCGGGGAGCTGTTTTTT

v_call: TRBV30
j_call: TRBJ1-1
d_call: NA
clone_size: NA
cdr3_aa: CAWSVSREAFF
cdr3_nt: TGTGCCTGGAGTGTGTCCAGGGAAGCTTTCTTT

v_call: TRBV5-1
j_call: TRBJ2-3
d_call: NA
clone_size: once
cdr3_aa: CASSLAGLRTDTQYF
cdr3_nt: TGCGCCAGCAGCTTGGCCGGACTCCGCACAGATACGCAGTATTTT

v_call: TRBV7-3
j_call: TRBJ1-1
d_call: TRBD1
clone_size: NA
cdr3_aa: CASSLRDTGDTEAFF
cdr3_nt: TGTGCCAGCAGCTTAAGGGACACAGGGGACACTGAAGCTTTCTTT

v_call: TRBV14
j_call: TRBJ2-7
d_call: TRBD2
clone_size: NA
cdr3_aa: CASRQSGSPYEQYF
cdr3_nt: TGTGCCAGCAGACAAAGCGGGAGCCCCTACGAGCAGTACTTC

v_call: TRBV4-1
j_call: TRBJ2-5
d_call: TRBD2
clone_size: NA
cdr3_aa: CASSQESSGGAGETQYF
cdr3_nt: TGCGCCAGCAGCCAAGAATCTAGCGGGGGGGCCGGAGAGACCCAGTACTTC

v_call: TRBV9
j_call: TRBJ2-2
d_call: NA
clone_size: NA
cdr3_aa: CASSVVENINTGELFF
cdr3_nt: TGTGCCAGCAGCGTAGTAGAGAATATTAACACCGGGGAGCTGTTTTTT

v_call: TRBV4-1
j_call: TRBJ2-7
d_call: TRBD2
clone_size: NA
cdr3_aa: CASSQEPLAGIYEQYF
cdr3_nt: TGCGCCAGCAGCCAAGAACCACTAGCGGGAATTTACGAGCAGTACTTC

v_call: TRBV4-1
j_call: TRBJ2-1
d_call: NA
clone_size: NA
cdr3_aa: CASGDNNKQFF
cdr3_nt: TGCGCCTCGGGGGATAACAATAAGCAGTTCTTC

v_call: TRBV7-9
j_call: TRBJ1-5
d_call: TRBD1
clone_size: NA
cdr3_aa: CASSRGTGAKQHF
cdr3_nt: TGTGCCAGCAGCCGAGGTACAGGGGCCAAACAGCATTTT

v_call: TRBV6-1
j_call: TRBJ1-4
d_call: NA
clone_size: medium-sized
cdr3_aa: CASSEPPAPEKLFF
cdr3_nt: TGTGCCAGCAGTGAACCCCCGGCGCCTGAAAAACTGTTTTTT

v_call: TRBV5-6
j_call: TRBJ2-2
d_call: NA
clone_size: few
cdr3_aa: CASSYGPTNTGELFF
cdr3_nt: TGTGCCAGCAGCTACGGACCTACGAACACCGGGGAGCTGTTTTTT

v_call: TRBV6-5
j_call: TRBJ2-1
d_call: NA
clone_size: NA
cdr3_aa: CASRDFEYNEQFF
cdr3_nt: TGTGCCAGCAGGGACTTCGAGTACAATGAGCAGTTCTTC

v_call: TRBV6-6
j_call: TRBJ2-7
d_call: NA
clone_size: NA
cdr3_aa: CASSYQTSSYEQYF
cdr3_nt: TGTGCCAGCAGTTACCAGACCAGCTCCTACGAGCAGTACTTC

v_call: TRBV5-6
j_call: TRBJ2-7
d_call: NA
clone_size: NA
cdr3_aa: CASSLGEGREYYEQYF
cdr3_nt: TGTGCCAGCAGCTTGGGAGAGGGCAGGGAGTACTACGAGCAGTACTTC

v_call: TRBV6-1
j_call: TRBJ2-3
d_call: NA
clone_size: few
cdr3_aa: CASPGTPTDTQYF
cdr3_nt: TGTGCCAGCCCTGGGACACCCACAGATACGCAGTATTTT

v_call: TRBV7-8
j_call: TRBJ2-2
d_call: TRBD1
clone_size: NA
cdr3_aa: CASSLVGGHGELFF
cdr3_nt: TGTGCCAGCAGCTTAGTAGGGGGCCACGGGGAGCTGTTTTTT

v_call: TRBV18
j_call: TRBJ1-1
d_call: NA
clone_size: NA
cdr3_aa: CASSPRNTEAFF
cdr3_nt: TGTGCCAGCTCACCAAGGAACACTGAAGCTTTCTTT

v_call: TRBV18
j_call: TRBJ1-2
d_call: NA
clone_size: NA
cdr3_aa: CASSPPEAGLSGYTF
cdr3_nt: TGTGCCAGCTCACCCCCTGAGGCAGGGCTCAGCGGCTACACCTTC

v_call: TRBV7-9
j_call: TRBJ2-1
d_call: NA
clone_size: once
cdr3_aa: CASSLVGVADNEQFF
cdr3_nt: TGTGCCAGCAGCTTAGTCGGTGTAGCGGACAATGAGCAGTTCTTC

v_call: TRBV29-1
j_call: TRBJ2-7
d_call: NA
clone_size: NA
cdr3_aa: CSVSKDKSYEQYF
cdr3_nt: TGCAGCGTTTCTAAAGACAAAAGCTACGAGCAGTACTTC

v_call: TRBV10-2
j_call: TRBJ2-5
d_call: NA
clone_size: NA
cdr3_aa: CASSGGAGTQYF
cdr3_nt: TGCGCCAGCTCGGGGGGCGCGGGGACCCAGTACTTC

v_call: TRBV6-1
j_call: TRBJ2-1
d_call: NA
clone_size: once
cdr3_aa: CASSEAPRLGAYNEQFF
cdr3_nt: TGTGCCAGCAGTGAAGCCCCGCGCTTGGGGGCCTACAATGAGCAGTTCTTC

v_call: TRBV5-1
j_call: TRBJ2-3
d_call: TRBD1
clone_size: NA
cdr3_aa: CASRIQGYSTDTQYF
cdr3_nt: TGCGCCAGCAGAATACAGGGGTACTCCACAGATACGCAGTATTTT

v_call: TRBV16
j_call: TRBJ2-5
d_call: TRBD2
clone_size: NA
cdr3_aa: CASSSRAGGPVGETQYF
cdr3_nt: TGTGCCAGCAGCTCCCGAGCGGGGGGCCCGGTGGGAGAGACCCAGTACTTC

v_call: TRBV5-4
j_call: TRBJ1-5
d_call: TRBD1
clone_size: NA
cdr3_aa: CASSSGTEKGEPQHF
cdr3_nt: TGTGCCAGCAGCTCCGGGACAGAAAAAGGGGAGCCCCAGCATTTT

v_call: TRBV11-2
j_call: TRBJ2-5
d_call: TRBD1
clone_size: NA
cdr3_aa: CASSRRTGIQETQYF
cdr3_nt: TGTGCCAGCAGCCGTCGGACAGGGATCCAAGAGACCCAGTACTTC

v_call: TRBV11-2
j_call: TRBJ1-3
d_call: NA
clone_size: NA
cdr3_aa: CASSLLAGGNTIYF
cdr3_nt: TGTGCCAGCAGCTTACTGGCAGGGGGAAACACCATATATTTT

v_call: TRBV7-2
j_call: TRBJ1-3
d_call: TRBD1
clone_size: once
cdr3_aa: CASSLQGAGNTIYF
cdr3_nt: TGTGCCAGCAGCTTACAGGGGGCTGGAAACACCATATATTTT

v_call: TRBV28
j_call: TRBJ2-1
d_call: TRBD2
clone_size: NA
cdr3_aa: CASSSGLAGVEQFF
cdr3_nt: TGTGCCAGCAGCTCGGGACTAGCGGGAGTTGAGCAGTTCTTC

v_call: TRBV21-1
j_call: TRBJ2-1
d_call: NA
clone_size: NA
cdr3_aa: CASSRNEQFF
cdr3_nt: TGTGCCAGCAGTAGAAATGAGCAGTTCTTC

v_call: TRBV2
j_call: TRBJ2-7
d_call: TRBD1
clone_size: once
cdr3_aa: CASSRTGALGYEQYF
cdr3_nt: TGTGCCAGCAGTAGGACAGGTGCTTTAGGCTACGAGCAGTACTTC

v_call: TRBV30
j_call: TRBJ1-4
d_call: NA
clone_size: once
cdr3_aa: CAWSTNSWAANEKLFF
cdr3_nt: TGTGCCTGGAGTACCAATAGTTGGGCGGCTAATGAAAAACTGTTTTTT

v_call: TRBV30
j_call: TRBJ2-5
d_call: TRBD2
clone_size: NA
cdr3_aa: CAWSVASGGETQYF
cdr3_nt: TGTGCCTGGAGTGTCGCTAGCGGGGGTGAGACCCAGTACTTC

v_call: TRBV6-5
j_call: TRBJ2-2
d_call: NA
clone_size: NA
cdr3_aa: CASSTSGTGELFF
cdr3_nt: TGTGCCAGCAGTACCTCCGGGACCGGGGAGCTGTTTTTT

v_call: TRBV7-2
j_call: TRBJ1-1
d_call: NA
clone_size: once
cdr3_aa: CASSLAGLRGRAEAFF
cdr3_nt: TGTGCCAGCAGCTTAGCGGGGTTGAGAGGGCGGGCTGAAGCTTTCTTT

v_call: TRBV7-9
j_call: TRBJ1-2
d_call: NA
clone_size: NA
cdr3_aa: CASNLVGDYGYTF
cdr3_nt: TGTGCCAGCAACCTTGTAGGGGACTATGGCTACACCTTC

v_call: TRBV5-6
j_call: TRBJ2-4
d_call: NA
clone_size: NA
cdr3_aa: CASSLAGDKFPNIQYF
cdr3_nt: TGTGCCAGCAGCTTGGCAGGGGACAAATTCCCAAACATTCAGTACTTC

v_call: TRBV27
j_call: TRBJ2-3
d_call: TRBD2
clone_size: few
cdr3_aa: CASSLGTSRHTQYF
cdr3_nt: TGTGCCAGCAGTTTAGGGACTAGCCGTCATACGCAGTATTTT

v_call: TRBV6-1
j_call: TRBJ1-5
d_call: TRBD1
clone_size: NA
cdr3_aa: CASSRQGENNQPQHF
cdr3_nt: TGTGCCAGCAGCCGACAGGGGGAGAACAATCAGCCCCAGCATTTT

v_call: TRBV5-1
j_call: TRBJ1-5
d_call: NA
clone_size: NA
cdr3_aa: CASSLGTDSNQPQHF
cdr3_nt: TGCGCCAGCAGCTTGGGGACAGATAGCAATCAGCCCCAGCATTTT